This T cell receptor (beta chain) was identified during a study of vaccination and CD4 T cells after COVID-19. Study overall: Convalescent donors: six male, four female; seven Caucasian, two Asian, one multiracial, two Hispanic. Overlapping SARS-CoV-2, HCoV-NL63, HCoV-OC43 and HCoV-229E spike peptides stimulated the cells.

The V gene's germline CDR1 is GTSNPN and CDR2 SVGIG (reference sequence). The V gene lost 2 bases and the J gene lost 4 bases, with 8 bases spanning the gap. This CDR3 is built from 12 residues. Treatment described: roughly 11-day PBMC culture with coronavirus spike peptide pools or control peptides (ViraFEST assay). ViraFEST used peptide pools to expand antigen-specific T cells and subsequently sequenced their TCRs. To note about this clonotype: What it binds is not known.

With the Oncomine TCR Beta short-read assay, DNA from cultured CD4+ T cells was sequenced. Each CDR3 protein is one row after TCRdb ran MiXCR on the PCR reads. Of roughly 28,000 distinct CDR3 sequences listed, around 60% are singletons. This material consisted of CD4+ T cells from blood, cultured in vitro, taken after SARS-CoV-2 vaccination. The origin of this receptor is a human donor who received a COVID-19 vaccine. This chain joins TRBV30 and TRBJ2-5; weak D call: TRBD1 (5 bases). CDR3 region: CAWSWGTETQYF. In DNA form, the CDR3 reads TGTGCCTGGAGTTGGGGCACAGAGACCCAGTACTTC.